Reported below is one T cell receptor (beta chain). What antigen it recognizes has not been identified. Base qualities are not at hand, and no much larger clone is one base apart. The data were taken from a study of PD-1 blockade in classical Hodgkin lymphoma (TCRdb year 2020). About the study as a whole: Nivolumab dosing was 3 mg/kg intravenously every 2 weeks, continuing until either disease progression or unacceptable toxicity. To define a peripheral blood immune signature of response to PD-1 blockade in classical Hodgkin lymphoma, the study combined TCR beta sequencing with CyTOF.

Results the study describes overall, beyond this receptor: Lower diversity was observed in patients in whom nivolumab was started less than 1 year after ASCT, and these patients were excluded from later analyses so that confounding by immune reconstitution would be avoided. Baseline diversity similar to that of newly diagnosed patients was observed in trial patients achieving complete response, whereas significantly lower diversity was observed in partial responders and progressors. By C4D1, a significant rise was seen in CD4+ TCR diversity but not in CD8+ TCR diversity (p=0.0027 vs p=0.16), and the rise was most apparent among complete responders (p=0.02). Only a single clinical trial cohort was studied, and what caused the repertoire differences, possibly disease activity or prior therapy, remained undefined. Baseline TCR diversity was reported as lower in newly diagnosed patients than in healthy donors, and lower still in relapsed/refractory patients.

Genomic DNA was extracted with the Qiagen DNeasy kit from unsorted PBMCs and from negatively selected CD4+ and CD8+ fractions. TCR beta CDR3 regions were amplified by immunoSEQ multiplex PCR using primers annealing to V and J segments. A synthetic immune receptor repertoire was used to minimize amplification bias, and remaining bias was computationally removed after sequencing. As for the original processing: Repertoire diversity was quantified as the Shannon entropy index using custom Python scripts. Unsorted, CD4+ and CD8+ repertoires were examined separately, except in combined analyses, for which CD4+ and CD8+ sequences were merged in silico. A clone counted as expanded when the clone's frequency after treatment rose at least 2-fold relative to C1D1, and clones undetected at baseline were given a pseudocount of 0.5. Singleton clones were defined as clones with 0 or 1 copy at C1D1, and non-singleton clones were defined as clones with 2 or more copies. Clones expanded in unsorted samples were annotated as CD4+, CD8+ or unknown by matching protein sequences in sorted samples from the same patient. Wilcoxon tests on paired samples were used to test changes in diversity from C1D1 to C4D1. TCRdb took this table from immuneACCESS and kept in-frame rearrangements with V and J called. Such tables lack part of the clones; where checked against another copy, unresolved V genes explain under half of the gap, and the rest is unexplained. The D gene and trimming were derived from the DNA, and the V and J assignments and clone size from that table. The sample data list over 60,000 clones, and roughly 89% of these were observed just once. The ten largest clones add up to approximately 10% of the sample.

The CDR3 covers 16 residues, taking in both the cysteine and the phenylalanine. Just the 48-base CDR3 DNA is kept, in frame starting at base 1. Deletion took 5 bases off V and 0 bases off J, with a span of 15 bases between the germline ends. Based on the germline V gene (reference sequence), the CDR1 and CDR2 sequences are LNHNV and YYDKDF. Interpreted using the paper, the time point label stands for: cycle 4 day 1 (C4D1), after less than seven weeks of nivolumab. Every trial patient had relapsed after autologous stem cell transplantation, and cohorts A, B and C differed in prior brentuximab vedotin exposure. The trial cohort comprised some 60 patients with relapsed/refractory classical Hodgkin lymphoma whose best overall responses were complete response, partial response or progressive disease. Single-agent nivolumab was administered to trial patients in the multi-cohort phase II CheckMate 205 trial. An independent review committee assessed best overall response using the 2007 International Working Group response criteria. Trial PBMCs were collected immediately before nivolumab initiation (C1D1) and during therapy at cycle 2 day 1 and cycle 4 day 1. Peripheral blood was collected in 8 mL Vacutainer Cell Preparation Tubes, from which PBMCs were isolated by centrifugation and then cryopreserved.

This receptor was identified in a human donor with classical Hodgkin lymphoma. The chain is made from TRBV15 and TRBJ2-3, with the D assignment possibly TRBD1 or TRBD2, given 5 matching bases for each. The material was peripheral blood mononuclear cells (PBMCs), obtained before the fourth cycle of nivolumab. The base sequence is TGTGCCACCAGCGCCATGGGGACGGTAAGCACAGATACGCAGTATTTT. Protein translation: CATSAMGTVSTDTQYF.